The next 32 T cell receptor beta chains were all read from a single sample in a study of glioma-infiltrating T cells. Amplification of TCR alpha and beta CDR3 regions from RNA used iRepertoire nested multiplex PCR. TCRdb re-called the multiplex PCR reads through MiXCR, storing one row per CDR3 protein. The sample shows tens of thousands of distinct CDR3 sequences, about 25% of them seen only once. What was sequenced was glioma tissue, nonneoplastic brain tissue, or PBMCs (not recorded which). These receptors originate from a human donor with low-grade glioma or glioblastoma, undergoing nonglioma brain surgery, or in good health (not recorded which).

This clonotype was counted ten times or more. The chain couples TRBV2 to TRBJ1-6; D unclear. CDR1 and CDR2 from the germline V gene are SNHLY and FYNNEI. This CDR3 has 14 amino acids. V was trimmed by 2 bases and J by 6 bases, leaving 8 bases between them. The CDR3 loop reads CASSEYRPNSPLHF. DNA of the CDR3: TGTGCCAGCAGTGAATATCGGCCTAATTCACCCCTCCACTTT.

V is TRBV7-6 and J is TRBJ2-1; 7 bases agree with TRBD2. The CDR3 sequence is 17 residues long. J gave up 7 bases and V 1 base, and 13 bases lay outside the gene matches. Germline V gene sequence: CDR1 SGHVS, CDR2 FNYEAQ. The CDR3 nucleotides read TGTGCCAGCAGCTTAGTTTCCCCTCGAAAAGCGGGAAATGAGCAGTTCTTC. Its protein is CASSLVSPRKAGNEQFF.

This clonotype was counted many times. CDR3 nucleotides: TGTGCCAGCGGGACTAGCGGAAGGAATGAGCAGTTCTTC. This sequence encodes CASGTSGRNEQFF. The rearrangement uses TRBV19 and TRBJ2-1; TRBD2 matches at 11 bases. Germline V gives CDR1 LNHDA, CDR2 SQIVND (reference sequence). Trimming took 9 bases from V and 7 from J; bases not matched to a gene: 5. The CDR3 loop spans 13 amino acids.

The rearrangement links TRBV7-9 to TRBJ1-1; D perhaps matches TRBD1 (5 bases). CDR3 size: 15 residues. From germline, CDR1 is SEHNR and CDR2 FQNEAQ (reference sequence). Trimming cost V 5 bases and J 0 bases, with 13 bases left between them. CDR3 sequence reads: CASSRGLGMNTEAFF. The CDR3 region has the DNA TGTGCCAGCAGCCGGGGACTGGGAATGAACACTGAAGCTTTCTTT.

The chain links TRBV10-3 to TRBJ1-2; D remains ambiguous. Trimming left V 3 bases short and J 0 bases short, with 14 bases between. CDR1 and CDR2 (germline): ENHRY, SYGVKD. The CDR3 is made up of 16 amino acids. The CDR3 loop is CAISETGRRTNYGYTF. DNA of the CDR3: TGTGCCATCAGTGAAACGGGCCGTCGCACTAACTATGGCTACACCTTC.

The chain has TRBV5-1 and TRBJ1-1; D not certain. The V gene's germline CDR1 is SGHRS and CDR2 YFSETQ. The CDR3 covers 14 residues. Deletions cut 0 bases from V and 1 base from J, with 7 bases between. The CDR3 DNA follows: TGCGCCAGCAGCTTGGAGAGGTCGAACACTGAAGCTTTCTTT. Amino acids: CASSLERSNTEAFF.

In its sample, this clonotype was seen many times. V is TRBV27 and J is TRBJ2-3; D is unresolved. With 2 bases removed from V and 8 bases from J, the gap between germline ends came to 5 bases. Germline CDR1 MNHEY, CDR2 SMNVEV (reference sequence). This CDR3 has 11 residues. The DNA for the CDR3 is TGTGCCAGCAGTTTAATGGGTACGCAGTATTTT. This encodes CASSLMGTQYF.

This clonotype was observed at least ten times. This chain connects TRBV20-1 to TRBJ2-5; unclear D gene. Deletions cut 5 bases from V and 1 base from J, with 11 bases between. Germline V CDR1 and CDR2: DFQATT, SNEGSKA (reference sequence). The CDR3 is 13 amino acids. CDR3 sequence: CSAYFLAQETQYF. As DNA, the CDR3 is TGCAGTGCTTACTTCCTCGCCCAAGAGACCCAGTACTTC.

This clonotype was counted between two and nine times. The CDR3 DNA reads as TGTGCCAGCTCACCACGAATTGGCAGGGTGGCCCGGGTGGAGACCCAGTACTTC. Encoded protein: CASSPRIGRVARVETQYF. V and J are TRBV18 and TRBJ2-5; TRBD1 might be the D (5 bases). From germline, CDR1 is KGHSH and CDR2 LQKENI. The germline V and J ends were trimmed by 1 base and 5 bases, with 23 bases remaining between them. The CDR3 has 18 residues. Supplemented by reference TRBV18 and TRBJ2-5, the full variable domain reads NAGVMQNPRHLVRRRGQEARLRCSPMKGHSHVYWYRQLPEEGLKFMVYLQKENIIDESGMPKERFSAEFPKEGPSILRIQQVVRGDSAAYFCASSPRIGRVARVETQYFGPGTRLLVL.

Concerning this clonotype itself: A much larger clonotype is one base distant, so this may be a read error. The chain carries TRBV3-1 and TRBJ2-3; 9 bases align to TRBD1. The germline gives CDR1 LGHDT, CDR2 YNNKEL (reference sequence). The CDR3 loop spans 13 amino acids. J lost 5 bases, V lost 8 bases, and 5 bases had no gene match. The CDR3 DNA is TGTGCCAGCGGGACAGGGATACAAGATACGCAGTATTTT. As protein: CASGTGIQDTQYF.

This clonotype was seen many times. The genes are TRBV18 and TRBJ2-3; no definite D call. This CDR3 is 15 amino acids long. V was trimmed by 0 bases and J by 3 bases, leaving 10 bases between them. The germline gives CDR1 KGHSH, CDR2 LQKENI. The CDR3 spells CASSPPSFWTDTQYF. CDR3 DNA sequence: TGTGCCAGCTCACCACCTAGCTTTTGGACAGATACGCAGTATTTT.

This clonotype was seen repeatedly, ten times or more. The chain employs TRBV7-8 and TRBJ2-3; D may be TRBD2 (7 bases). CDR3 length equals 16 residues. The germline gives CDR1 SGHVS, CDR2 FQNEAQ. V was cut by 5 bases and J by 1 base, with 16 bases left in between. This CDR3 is CASSPVGGRGTDTQYF. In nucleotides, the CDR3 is TGTGCCAGCAGCCCCGTCGGGGGGCGGGGCACAGATACGCAGTATTTT.

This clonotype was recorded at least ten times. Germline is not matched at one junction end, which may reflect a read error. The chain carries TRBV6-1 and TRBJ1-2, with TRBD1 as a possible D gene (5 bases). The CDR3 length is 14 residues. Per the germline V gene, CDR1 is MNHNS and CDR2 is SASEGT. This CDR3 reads CASKKHRDNYGYTF. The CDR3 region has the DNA TGTGCTAGCAAAAAGCACCGGGACAACTATGGCTACACCTTC.

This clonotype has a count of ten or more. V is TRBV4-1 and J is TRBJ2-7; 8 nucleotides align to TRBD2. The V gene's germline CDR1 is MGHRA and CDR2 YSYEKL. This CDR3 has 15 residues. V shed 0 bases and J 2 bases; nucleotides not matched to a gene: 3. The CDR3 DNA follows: TGCGCCAGCAGCCAAGATGGGACTAGGGCCTACGAGCAGTACTTC. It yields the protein CASSQDGTRAYEQYF.

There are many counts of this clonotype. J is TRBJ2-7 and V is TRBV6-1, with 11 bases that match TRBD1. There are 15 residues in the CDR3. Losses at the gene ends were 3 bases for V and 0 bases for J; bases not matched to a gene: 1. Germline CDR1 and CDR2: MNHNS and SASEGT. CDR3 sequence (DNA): TGTGCCAGCAGTGACGGGACAGGGGGCTCCTACGAGCAGTACTTC. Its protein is CASSDGTGGSYEQYF.

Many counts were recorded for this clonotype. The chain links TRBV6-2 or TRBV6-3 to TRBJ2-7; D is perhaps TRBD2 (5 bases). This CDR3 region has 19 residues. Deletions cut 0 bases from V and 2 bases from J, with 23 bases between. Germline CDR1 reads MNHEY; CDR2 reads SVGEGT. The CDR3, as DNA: TGTGCCAGCAGTTACTCCACAGTGCTGCAATACGGGGTCCCCTACGAGCAGTACTTC. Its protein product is CASSYSTVLQYGVPYEQYF.

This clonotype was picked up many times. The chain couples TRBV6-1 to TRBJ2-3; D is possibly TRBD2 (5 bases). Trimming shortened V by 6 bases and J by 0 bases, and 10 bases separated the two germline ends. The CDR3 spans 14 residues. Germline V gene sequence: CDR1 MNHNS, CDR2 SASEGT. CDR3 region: CASRDWTSTDTQYF. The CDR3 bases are TGTGCCAGCAGAGACTGGACTAGCACAGATACGCAGTATTTT.

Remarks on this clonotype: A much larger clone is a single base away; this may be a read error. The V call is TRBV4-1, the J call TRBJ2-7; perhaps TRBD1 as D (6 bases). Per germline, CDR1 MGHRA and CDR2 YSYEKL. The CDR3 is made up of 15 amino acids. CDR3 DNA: TGCGCCAGCGGCCAAGAGAAGACAGGAACCTACGAGCAGTACTTC. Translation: CASGQEKTGTYEQYF.

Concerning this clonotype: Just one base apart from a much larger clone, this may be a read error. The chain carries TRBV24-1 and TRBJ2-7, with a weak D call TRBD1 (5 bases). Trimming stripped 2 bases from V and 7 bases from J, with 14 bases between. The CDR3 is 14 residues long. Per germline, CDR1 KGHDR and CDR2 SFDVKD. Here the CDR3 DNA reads TGTGCCACCAGTGATTATAAGGCGGACAATGAGCAGTACTTC. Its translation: CATSDYKADNEQYF.

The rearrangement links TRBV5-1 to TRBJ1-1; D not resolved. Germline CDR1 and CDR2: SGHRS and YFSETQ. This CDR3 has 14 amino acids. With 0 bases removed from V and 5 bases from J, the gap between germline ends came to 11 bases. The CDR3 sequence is CASSLVVSVTEAFF. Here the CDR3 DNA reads TGCGCCAGCAGCTTGGTCGTTTCAGTTACTGAAGCTTTCTTT.

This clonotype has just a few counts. CDR3 region: CSVAPSGGFQETQYF. CDR3 DNA: TGCAGCGTCGCCCCGTCGGGTGGGTTCCAAGAGACCCAGTACTTC. This chain connects TRBV29-1 to TRBJ2-5, with D hard to call. The CDR3 has 15 amino acids. The ends were cut back, 6 bases at V and 1 base at J, with 18 bases in the middle. Germline V gives CDR1 SQVTM, CDR2 ANQGSEA. Looking up the rest from reference TRBV29-1 and TRBJ2-5 gives the full variable domain: SAVISQKPSRDICQRGTSLTIQCQVDSQVTMMFWYRQQPGQSLTLIATANQGSEATYESGFVIDKFPISRPNLTFSTLTVSNMSPEDSSIYLCSVAPSGGFQETQYFGPGTRLLVL.

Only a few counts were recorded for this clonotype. CDR3 sequence: CASSLVVQETQYF. The CDR3 DNA reads TGCGCCAGCAGCTTGGTAGTACAAGAGACCCAGTACTTC. The J gene is TRBJ2-5, the V gene TRBV5-1; D not resolved. Germline CDR1 and CDR2: SGHRS and YFSETQ. The CDR3 totals 13 residues. Trimming took off 0 bases at V and 2 bases at J, with 5 bases between the two ends.

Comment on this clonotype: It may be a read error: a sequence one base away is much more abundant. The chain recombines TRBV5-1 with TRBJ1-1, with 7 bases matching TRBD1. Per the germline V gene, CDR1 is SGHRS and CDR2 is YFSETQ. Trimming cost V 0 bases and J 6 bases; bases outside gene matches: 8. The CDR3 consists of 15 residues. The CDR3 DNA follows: TGCGCCAGCAGCTTGGTTGGAGGGGGCTCATCTGAAGCTTTCTTT. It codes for CASSLVGGGSSEAFF.

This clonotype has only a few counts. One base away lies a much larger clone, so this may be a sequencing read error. CDR3 amino acids: CASSAGGADTQYF. DNA of the CDR3: TGTGCCAGCAGTGCAGGGGGCGCAGATACGCAGTATTTT. This chain connects TRBV6-1 to TRBJ2-3; TRBD1 aligns across 8 bases. The CDR3 covers 13 residues. From germline, CDR1 is MNHNS and CDR2 SASEGT. After removal of 4 bases from V and 4 bases from J, the junction contained 1 base not matched to a gene.

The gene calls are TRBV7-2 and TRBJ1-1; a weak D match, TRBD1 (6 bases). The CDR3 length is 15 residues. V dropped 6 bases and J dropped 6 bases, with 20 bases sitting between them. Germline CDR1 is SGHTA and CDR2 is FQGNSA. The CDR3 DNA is TGTGCCAGCAGACCGACAGGACGGCGGGGGGCTGAAGCTTTCTTT. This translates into CASRPTGRRGAEAFF.

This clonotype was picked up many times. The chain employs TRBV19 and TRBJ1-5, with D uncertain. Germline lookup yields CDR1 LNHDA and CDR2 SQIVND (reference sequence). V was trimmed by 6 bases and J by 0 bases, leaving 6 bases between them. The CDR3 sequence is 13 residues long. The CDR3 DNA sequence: TGTGCCAGTAGGAGGGATAGCAATCAGCCCCAGCATTTT. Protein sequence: CASRRDSNQPQHF.

In DNA form, the CDR3 reads TGTGCCAGCAGCTTCGGCGGGAGGGCCACCGGGGAGCTGTTTTTT. It encodes CASSFGGRATGELFF. V is TRBV7-2 and J is TRBJ2-2; TRBD2 agrees at 9 bases. V shed 3 bases, J shed 4 bases, and the junction held 3 bases outside the gene matches. From germline, CDR1 is SGHTA and CDR2 FQGNSA. The CDR3 is 15 amino acids.

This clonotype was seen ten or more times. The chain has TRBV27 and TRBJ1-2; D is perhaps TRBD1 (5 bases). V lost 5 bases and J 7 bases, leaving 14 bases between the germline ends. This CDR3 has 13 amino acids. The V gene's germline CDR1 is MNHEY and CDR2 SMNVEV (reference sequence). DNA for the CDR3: TGTGCCAGCAGTACAGGAATTCAAGGTGGCTACACCTTC. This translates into CASSTGIQGGYTF.

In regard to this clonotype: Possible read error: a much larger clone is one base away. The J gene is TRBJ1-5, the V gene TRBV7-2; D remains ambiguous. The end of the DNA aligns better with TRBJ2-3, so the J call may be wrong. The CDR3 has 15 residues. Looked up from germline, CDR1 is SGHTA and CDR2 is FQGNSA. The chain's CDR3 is CASSLGSASNQPQYF. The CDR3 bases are TGTGCCAGCAGCTTAGGTTCGGCAAGCAATCAGCCCCAGTATTTT.

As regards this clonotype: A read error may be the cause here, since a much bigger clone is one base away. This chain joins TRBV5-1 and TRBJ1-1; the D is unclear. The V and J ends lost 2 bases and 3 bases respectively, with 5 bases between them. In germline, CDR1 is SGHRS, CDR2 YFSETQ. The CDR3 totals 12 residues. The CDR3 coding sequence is TGCGCCAGCAGCTTCTCCGACACTGAAGCTTTCTTT. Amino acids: CASSFSDTEAFF.

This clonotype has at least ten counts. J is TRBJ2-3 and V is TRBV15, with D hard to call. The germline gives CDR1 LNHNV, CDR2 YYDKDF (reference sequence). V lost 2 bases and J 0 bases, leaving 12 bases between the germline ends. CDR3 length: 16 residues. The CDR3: CATSRQWATSTDTQYF. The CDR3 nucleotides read TGTGCCACCAGCAGACAATGGGCCACTAGCACAGATACGCAGTATTTT.

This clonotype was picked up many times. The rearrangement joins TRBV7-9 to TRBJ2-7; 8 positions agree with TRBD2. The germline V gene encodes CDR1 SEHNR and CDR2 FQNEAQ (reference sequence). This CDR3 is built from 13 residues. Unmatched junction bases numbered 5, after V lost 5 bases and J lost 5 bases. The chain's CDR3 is CASSPGGRNEQYF. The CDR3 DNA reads TGTGCCAGCAGCCCGGGGGGGAGGAACGAGCAGTACTTC. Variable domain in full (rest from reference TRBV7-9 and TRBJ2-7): DTGVSQNPRHKITKRGQNVTFRCDPISEHNRLYWYRQTLGQGPEFLTYFQNEAQLEKSRLLSDRFSAERPKGSFSTLEIQRTEQGDSAMYLCASSPGGRNEQYFGPGTRLTVT.